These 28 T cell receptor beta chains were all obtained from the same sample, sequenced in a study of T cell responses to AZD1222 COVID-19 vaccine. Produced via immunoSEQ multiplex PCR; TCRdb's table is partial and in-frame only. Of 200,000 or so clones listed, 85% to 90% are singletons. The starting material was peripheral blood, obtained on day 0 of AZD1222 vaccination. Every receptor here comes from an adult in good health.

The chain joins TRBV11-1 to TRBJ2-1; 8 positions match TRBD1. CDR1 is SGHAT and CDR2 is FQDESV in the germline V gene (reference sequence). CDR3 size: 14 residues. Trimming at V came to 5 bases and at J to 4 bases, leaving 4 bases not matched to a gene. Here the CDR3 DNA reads TGTGCCAGCAGCCTTTGGACAGGGTACAATGAGCAGTTCTTC. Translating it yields CASSLWTGYNEQFF. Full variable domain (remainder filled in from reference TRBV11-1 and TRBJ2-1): EAEVAQSPRYKITEKSQAVAFWCDPISGHATLYWYRQILGQGPELLVQFQDESVVDDSQLPKDRFSAERLKGVDSTLKIQPAELGDSAMYLCASSLWTGYNEQFFGPGTRLTVL.

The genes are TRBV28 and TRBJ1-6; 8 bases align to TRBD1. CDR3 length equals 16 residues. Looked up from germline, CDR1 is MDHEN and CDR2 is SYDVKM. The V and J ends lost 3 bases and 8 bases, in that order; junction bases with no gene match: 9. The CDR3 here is CASSFRIGTGDSPLHF. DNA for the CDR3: TGTGCCAGCAGTTTTAGGATAGGGACAGGAGATTCACCCCTCCACTTT.

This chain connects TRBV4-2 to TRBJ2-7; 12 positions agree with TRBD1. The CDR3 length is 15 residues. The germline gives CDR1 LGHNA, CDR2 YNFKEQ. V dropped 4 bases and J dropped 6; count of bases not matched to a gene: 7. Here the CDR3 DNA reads TGTGCCAGCAGCCCGACAGGGACAGGGGGCACCGAGCAGTACTTC. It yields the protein CASSPTGTGGTEQYF.

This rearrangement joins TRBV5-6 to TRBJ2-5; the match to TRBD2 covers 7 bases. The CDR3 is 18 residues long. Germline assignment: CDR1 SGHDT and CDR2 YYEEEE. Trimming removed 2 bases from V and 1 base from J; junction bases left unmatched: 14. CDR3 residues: CASSFVRGRRIGQETQYF. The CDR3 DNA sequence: TGTGCCAGCAGCTTTGTGCGGGGGAGACGTATTGGCCAAGAGACCCAGTACTTC.

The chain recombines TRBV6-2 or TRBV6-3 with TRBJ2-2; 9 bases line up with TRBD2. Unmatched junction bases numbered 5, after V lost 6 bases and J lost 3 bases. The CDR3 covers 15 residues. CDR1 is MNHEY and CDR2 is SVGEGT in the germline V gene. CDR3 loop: CASSSGLADTGELFF. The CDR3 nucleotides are TGTGCCAGCAGCTCGGGACTAGCTGACACCGGGGAGCTGTTTTTT.

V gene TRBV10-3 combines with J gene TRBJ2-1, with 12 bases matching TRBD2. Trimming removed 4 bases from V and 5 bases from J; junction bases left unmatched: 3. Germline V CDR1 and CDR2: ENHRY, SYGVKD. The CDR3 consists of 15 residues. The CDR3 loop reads CAISATSGSHNEQFF. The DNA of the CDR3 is TGTGCCATCAGTGCGACTAGCGGGAGCCACAATGAGCAGTTCTTC.

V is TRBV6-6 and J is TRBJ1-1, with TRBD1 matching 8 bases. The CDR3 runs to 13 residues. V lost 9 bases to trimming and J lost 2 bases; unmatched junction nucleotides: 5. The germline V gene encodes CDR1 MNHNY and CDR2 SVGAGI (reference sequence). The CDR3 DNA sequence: TGTGCCAGTACGGGACAGGCCAACACTGAAGCTTTCTTT. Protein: CASTGQANTEAFF.

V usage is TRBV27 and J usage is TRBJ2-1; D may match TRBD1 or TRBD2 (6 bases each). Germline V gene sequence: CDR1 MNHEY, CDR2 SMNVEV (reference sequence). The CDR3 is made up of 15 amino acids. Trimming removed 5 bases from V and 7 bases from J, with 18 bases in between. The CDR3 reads CASSRSGAAMNEQFF. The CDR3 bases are TGTGCCAGCAGTAGGTCGGGGGCGGCAATGAATGAGCAGTTCTTC.

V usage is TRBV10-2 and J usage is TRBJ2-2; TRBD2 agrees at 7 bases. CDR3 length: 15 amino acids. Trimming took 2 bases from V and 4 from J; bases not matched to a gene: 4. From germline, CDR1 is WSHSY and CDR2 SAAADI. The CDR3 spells CASSEPAGVTGELFF. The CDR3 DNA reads TGCGCCAGCAGTGAGCCGGCGGGAGTCACCGGGGAGCTGTTTTTT.

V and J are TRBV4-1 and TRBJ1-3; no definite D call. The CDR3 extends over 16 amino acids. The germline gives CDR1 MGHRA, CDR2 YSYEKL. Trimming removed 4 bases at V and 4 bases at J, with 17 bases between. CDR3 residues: CASSPPNPGVGNTIYF. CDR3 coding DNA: TGCGCCAGCAGCCCACCAAATCCGGGCGTCGGAAACACCATATATTTT.

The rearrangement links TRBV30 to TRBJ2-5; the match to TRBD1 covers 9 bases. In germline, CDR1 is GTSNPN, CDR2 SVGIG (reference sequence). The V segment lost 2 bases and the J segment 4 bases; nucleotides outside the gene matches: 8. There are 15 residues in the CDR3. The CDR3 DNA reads TGTGCCTGGAGTCCCTCCGACAGGGGGATAGAGACCCAGTACTTC. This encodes CAWSPSDRGIETQYF.

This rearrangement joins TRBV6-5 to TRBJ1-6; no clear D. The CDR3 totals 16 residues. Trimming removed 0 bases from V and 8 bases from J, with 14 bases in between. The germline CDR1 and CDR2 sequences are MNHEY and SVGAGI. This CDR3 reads CASSYSVVSRDSPLHF. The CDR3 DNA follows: TGTGCCAGCAGTTACTCCGTTGTTTCGCGGGATTCACCCCTCCACTTT.

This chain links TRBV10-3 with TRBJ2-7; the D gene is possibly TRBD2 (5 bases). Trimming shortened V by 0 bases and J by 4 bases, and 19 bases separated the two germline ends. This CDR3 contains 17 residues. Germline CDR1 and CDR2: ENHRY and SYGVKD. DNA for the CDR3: TGTGCCATCAGTGAGTCTCTGTCCACGGCGGGCCATTACGAGCAGTACTTC. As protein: CAISESLSTAGHYEQYF.

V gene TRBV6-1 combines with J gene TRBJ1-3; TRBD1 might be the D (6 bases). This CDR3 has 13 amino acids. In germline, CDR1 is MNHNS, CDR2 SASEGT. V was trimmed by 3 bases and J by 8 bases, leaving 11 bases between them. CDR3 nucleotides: TGTGCCAGCAGTGACGGACAGACAGACACCATATATTTT. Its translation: CASSDGQTDTIYF.

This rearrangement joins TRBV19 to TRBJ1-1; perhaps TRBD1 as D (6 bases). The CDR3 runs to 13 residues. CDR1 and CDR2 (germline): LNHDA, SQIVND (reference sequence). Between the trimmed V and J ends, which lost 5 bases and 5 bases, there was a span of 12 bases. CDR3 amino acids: CASSSQGRTEAFF. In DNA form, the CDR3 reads TGTGCCAGTAGTTCACAGGGACGGACTGAAGCTTTCTTT.

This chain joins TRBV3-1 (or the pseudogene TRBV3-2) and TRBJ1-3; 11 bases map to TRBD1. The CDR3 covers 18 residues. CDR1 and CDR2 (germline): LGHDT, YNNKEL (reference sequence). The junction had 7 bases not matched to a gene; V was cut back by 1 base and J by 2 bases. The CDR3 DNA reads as TGTGCCAGCAGCCAAGGGGACAGGGGGATCTTCGCTGGAAACACCATATATTTT. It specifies CASSQGDRGIFAGNTIYF.

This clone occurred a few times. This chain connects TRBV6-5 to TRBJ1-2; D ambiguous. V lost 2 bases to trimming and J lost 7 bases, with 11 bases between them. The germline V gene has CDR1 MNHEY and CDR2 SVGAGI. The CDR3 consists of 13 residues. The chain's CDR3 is CASSYGGIAGYTF. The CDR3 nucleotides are TGTGCCAGCAGTTACGGCGGGATCGCTGGCTACACCTTC.

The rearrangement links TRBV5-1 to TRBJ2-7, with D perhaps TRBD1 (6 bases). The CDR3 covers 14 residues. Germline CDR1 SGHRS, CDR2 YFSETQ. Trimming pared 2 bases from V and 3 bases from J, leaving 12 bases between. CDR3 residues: CASSFGEQGYEQYF. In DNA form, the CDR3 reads TGCGCCAGCAGCTTCGGGGAACAGGGCTACGAGCAGTACTTC.

Here the CDR3 DNA reads TGTGCCAGCTCCGAAGGGAGGCGCACTGGAAACACCATATATTTT. Translation: CASSEGRRTGNTIYF. The chain links TRBV6-5 to TRBJ1-3; D unclear. The CDR3 contains 15 residues. V was pared by 8 bases and J by 2 bases, with 16 bases between. Per germline, CDR1 MNHEY and CDR2 SVGAGI.

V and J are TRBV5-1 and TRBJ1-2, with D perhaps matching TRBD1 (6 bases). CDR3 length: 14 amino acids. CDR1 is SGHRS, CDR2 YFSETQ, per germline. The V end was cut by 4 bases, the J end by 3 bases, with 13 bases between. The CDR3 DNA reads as TGCGCCAGCAGCCTTGGACAGACCGACTATGGCTACACCTTC. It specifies CASSLGQTDYGYTF.

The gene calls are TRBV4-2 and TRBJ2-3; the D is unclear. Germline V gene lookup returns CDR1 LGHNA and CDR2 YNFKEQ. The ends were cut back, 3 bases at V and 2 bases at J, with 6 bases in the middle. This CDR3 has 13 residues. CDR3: CASSQVATDTQYF. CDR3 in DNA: TGTGCCAGCAGCCAGGTAGCCACAGATACGCAGTATTTT.

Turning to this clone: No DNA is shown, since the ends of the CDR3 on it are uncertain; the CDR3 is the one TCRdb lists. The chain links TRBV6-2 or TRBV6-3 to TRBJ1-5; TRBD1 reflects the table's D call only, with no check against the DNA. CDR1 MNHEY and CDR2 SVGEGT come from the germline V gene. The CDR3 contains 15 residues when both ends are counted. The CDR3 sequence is CASSTSGQGRQPQHF.

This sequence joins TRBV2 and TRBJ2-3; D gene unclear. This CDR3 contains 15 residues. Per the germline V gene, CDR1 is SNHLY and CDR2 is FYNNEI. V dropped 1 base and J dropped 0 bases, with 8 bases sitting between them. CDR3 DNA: TGTGCCAGCAGTGAAGGACTGATTAGCACAGATACGCAGTATTTT. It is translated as CASSEGLISTDTQYF.

DNA for the CDR3: TGTGCCAGTAGTTCTGACAGTCGAAATGAAAAACTGTTTTTT. Its translation is CASSSDSRNEKLFF. The chain has TRBV19 and TRBJ1-4; D might be TRBD1 (5 bases). Between the trimmed V and J ends, which lost 5 bases and 5 bases, there was a span of 12 bases. Germline V gene sequence: CDR1 LNHDA, CDR2 SQIVND (reference sequence). This CDR3 region has 14 residues. Filled out from reference TRBV19 and TRBJ1-4, the complete variable domain reads DGGITQSPKYLFRKEGQNVTLSCEQNLNHDAMYWYRQDPGQGLRLIYYSQIVNDFQKGDIAEGYSVSREKKESFPLTVTSAQKNPTAFYLCASSSDSRNEKLFFGSGTQLSVL.

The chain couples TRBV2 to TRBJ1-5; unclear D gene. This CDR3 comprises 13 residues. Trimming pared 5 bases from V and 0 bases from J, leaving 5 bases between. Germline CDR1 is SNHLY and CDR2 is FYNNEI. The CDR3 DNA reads TGTGCCAGCAGTTCAGATAGCAATCAGCCCCAGCATTTT. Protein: CASSSDSNQPQHF.

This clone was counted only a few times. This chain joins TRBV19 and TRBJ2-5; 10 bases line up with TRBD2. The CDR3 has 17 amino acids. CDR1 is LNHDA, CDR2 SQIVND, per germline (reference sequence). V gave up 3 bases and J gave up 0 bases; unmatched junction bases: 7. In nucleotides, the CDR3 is TGTGCCAGTAGTATGGCGCTAGCGGGAGCCAACCAAGAGACCCAGTACTTC. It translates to CASSMALAGANQETQYF.

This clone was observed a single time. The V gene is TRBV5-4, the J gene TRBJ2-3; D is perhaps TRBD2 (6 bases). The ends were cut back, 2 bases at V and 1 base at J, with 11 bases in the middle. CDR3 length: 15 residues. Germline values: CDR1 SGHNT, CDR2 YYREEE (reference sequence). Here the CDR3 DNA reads TGTGCCAGCAGCTTCGGCGGGGTTGGCACAGATACGCAGTATTTT. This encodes CASSFGGVGTDTQYF.

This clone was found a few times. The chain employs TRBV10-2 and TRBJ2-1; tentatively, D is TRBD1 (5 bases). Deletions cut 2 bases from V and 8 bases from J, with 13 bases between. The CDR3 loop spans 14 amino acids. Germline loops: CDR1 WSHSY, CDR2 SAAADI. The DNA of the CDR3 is TGCGCCAGCAGTGAGCAGGGCAGCCGAGATGAGCAGTTCTTC. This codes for CASSEQGSRDEQFF.